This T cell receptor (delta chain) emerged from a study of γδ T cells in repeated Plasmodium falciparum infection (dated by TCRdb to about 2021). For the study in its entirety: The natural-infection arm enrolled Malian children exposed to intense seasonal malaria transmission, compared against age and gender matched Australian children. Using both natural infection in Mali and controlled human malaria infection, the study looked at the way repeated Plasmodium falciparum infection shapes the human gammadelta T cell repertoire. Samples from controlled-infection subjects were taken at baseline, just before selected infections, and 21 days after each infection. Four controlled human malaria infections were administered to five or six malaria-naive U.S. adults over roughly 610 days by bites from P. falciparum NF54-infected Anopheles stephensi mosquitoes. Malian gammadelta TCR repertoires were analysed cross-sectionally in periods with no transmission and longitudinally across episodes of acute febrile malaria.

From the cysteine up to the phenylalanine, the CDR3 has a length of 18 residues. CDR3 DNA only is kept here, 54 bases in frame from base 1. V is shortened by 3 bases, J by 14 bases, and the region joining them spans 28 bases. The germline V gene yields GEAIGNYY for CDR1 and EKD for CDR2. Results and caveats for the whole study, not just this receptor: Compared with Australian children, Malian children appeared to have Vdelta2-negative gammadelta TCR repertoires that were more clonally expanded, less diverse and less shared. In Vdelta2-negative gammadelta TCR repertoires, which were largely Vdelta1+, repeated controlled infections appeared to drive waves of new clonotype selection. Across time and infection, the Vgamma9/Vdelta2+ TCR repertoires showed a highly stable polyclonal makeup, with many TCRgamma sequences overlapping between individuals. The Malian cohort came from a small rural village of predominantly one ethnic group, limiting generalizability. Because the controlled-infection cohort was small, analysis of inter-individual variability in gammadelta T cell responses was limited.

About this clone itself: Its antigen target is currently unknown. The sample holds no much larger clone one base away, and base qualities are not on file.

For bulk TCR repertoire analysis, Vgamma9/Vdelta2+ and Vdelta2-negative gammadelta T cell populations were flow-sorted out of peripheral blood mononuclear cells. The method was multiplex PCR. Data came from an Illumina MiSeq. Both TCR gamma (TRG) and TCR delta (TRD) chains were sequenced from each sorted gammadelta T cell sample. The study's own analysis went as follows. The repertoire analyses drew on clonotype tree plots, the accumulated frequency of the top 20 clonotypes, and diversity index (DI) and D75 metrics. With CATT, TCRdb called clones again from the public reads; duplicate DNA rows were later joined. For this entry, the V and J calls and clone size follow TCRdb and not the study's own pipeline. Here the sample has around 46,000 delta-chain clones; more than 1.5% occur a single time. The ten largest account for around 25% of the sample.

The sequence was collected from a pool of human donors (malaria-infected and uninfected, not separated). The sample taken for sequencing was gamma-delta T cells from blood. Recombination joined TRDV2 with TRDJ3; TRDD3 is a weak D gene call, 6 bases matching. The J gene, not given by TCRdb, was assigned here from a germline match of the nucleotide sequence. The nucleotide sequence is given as TGTGCCTGTGACCAAAAGGGGGACAACTCCTGGGAAACAAGACAGATGTTTTTC. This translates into CACDQKGDNSWETRQMFF.